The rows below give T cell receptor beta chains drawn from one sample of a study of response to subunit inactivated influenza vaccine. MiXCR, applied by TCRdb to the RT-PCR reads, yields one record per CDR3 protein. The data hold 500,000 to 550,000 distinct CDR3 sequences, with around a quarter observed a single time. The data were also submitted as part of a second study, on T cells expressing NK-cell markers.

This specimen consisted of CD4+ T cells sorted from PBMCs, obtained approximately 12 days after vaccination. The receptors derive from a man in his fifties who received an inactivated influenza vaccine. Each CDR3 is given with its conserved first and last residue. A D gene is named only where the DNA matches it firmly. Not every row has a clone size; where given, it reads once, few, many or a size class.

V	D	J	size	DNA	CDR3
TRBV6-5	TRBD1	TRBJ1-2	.	TGTGCCAGCAGTTTGACCGGGACAGGGGCTCGGGGCTACACCTTC	CASSLTGTGARGYTF
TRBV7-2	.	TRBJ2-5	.	TGTGCCAGCAGATTTCAGGGTACCGAGACCCAGTACTTC	CASRFQGTETQYF
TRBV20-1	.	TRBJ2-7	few	TGCAGTGCTAGTGCTCTAGCATCCTACGAGCAGTACTTC	CSASALASYEQYF
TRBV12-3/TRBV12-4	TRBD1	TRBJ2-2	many	TGTGCCAGCAGTAGGGACAGAAACACCGGGGAGCTGTTTTTT	CASSRDRNTGELFF
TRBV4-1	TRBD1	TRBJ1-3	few	TGCGCCAGCAGCCTCGGGACAGGGGCTGAAAACACCATATATTTT	CASSLGTGAENTIYF
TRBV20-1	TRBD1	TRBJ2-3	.	TGCAGTGCTAGTAGACAGGGGGCGCACACAGATACGCAGTATTTT	CSASRQGAHTDTQYF
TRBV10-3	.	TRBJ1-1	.	TGTGCCATCAGTGAGTCCAGACAGGCAAAAAACACTGAAGCTTTCTTT	CAISESRQAKNTEAFF
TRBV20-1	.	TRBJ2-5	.	TGCAGTGCTAAGGGCTTACTTGCGAGACAAGAGACCCAGTACTTC	CSAKGLLARQETQYF
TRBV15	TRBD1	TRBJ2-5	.	TGTGCCACCAGCAGAAATCAGATCAGGGGGTCAGAGACCCAGTACTTC	CATSRNQIRGSETQYF
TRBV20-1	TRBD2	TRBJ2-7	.	TGCAGTGCCCGGACTAGCGGGAGGCTCGAGCAGTACTTC	CSARTSGRLEQYF
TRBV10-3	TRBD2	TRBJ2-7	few	TGTGCCAGCACCGGGGGGGGCGAGCAGTACTTC	CASTGGGEQYF
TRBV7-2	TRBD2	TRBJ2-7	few	TGTGCCAGTCTGCGGGAGGCGCTCTCCTACGAGCAGTACTTC	CASLREALSYEQYF
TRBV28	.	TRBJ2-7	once	TGTGCCAGCAGTTTATGGGGGTCGGGCCCGGACTACGAGCAGTACTTC	CASSLWGSGPDYEQYF
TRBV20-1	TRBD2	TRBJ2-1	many	TGCAGTGCTAGAGACCCCGGGACTAGCGGGAGGAATGAGCAGTTCTTC	CSARDPGTSGRNEQFF
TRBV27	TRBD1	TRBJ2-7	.	TGTGCCAGCAGTTCGCGGTGGGGACAGGGCCCCTACGAGCAGTACTTC	CASSSRWGQGPYEQYF
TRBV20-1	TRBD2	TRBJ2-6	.	TGCAGTGCTACCGGCGGGGGGACTGGGGCCAACGTCCTGACTTTC	CSATGGGTGANVLTF
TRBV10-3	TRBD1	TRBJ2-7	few	TGTGCCATCAGTGAGTCCCGGGACAGGGGGAACGAGCAGTACTTC	CAISESRDRGNEQYF
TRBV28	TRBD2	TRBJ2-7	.	TGTGCCAGCAGCCCACCCGGGGGGTACAAGCAGTACTTC	CASSPPGGYKQYF
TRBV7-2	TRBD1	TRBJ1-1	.	TGTGCCAGCAGCACGACAGGGTTGAATGAAGCTTTCTTT	CASSTTGLNEAFF
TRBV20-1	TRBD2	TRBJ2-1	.	TGCAGTGCTTACGGGACTAGCGGGGGTAATGAGCAGTTCTTC	CSAYGTSGGNEQFF
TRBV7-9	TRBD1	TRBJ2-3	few	TGTGCCACCTCCCGGGACAGGGTGCCGGATACGCAGTATTTT	CATSRDRVPDTQYF
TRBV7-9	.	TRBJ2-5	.	TGTGCCAGCAGCTTAGCGGCTTGGGGGACCAGGGATACCCAGTACTTC	CASSLAAWGTRDTQYF
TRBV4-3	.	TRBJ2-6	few	TGCGCCAGCAGCCAAGAAGAACTCTCTGGGGCCAACGTCCTGACTTTC	CASSQEELSGANVLTF
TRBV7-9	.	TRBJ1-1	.	TGTGCCAGCAGCTTAGGACAGCTACTGAACACTGAAGCTTTCTTT	CASSLGQLLNTEAFF
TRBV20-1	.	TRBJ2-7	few	TGCAGTGCTGTTAGACAAGTAGAGCAGTACTTC	CSAVRQVEQYF
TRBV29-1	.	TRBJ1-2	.	TGCAGCGTTGGAGGACTCGGGGCGGTTGGCTACACCTTC	CSVGGLGAVGYTF
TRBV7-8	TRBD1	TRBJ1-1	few	TGTGCCAGCAGCCGCGACAGGGGGAGGGACACTGAAGCTTTCTTT	CASSRDRGRDTEAFF
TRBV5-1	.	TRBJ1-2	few	TGCGCCAGCAGCTTGGAACAGGGTTCTGGCTACACCTTC	CASSLEQGSGYTF
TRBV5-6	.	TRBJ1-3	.	TGTGCCAGCAGCCCGGGACCGATCTCTGGAAACACCATATATTTT	CASSPGPISGNTIYF
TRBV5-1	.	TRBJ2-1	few	TGCGCCAGCAGCTTTCAGGAGGGCCTGGGCAATGAGCAGTTCTTC	CASSFQEGLGNEQFF
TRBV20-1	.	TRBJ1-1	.	TGCAGTGCTAGACTTGACGAAGCTTTCTTT	CSARLDEAFF
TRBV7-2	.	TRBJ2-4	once	TGTGCCAGCAGCGCCTCCGGGGCTGGGCGAAACATTCAGTACTTC	CASSASGAGRNIQYF
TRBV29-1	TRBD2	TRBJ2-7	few	TGCAGCGTTGCTAGCGGGAACGACGAGCAGTACTTC	CSVASGNDEQYF
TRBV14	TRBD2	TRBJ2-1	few	TGTGCCAGCAGCGCAAGCGGGAGGGGTCTGTTCTTC	CASSASGRGLFF
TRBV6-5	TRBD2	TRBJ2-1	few	TGTGCCAGCAGTTACGGAGCGGGAGCCTACAATGAGCAGTTCTTC	CASSYGAGAYNEQFF